A single sample gave rise to the 18 T cell receptor beta chains below, sequenced in a study of cytomegalovirus exposure and HLA in healthy donors. The PCR ran on 60 Vbeta and 13 Jbeta primers. Repertoires were generated with immunoSEQ multiplex PCR, while TCRdb's copy carries only in-frame clones and drops some. The top ten hold 3.1% of the sample, which has about 190,000 clones, 70% to 75% seen once. Sample: PBMCs. The receptors derive from a woman aged 30 to 39 in good health and CMV-seropositive.

J is TRBJ1-1 and V is TRBV25-1, with 9 bases matching TRBD1. CDR3 length: 14 amino acids. The V gene's germline CDR1 is MGHDK and CDR2 SYGVNS. Losses at the gene ends were 5 bases for V and 8 bases for J; bases not matched to a gene: 9. In DNA, the CDR3 is TGTGCCAGCAGTCCAAGTGCGGGGACAGGGGAAGCTTTCTTT. Its translation: CASSPSAGTGEAFF.

This clone was observed a handful of times. V is TRBV7-8 and J is TRBJ1-1, with D maybe TRBD1 (5 bases). The CDR3 is made up of 15 amino acids. From germline, CDR1 is SGHVS and CDR2 FQNEAQ. V gave up 6 bases and J gave up 0 bases, with 14 bases separating them. Here the CDR3 DNA reads TGTGCCAGCAGGGTTGGGACTGGCATGAACACTGAAGCTTTCTTT. Translating it yields CASRVGTGMNTEAFF.

The chain recombines TRBV5-1 with TRBJ2-3, with 14 bases aligning to TRBD2. Germline CDR1 reads SGHRS; CDR2 reads YFSETQ. Unmatched junction bases numbered 6, after V lost 2 bases and J lost 1 base. The CDR3 totals 18 residues. The CDR3 region is CASSLGLAGGLRTDTQYF. The CDR3 DNA is TGCGCCAGCAGCTTAGGACTAGCGGGAGGCCTCCGCACAGATACGCAGTATTTT.

CDR3 sequence reads: CASSPEEAGPFF. The CDR3 DNA reads TGTGCCAGCAGCCCAGAGGAGGCCGGCCCGTTCTTC. The chain employs TRBV7-9 and TRBJ2-1; D possibly corresponds to TRBD2 (5 bases). V was shortened by 5 bases and J by 15 bases, with 17 bases between the two germline ends. The germline V gene encodes CDR1 SEHNR and CDR2 FQNEAQ (reference sequence). The CDR3 length is 12 residues.

With respect to this clone: A junction boundary mismatches the germline segment, possibly from a read error. The chain uses TRBV7-7 and TRBJ2-3; D might be TRBD2 (6 bases). Germline loops: CDR1 SSHAT, CDR2 FNYEAQ (reference sequence). The CDR3 loop spans 16 amino acids. The CDR3 sequence is CASSLSLGGETDTQYF. In DNA form, the CDR3 reads TGTGCTAGCAGCTTAAGTCTTGGCGGGGAAACAGATACGCAGTATTTT.

V gene TRBV4-2 combines with J gene TRBJ2-5, with 10 bases that match TRBD1. Germline trimming cut 4 bases from V and 4 bases from J; bases unmatched to any gene: 6. Germline lookup yields CDR1 LGHNA and CDR2 YNFKEQ. The CDR3 is made up of 15 amino acids. CDR3 sequence reads: CASSLSGTGVETQYF. The CDR3 DNA sequence: TGTGCCAGCAGCCTATCCGGGACAGGGGTAGAGACCCAGTACTTC.

V is TRBV11-2 and J is TRBJ2-5; tentatively, D is TRBD2 (5 bases). The CDR3 totals 15 residues. Trimming took 3 bases from V and 2 from J, leaving 13 bases between them. Germline-derived CDR1 and CDR2 are SGHAT and FQNNGV. The CDR3 spells CASSFLPGLQETQYF. The CDR3 nucleotides read TGTGCCAGCAGCTTCCTCCCGGGATTACAAGAGACCCAGTACTTC.

This chain joins TRBV6-5 and TRBJ1-4; D might be TRBD1 (6 bases). CDR3 size: 14 residues. CDR1 and CDR2 from the germline V gene are MNHEY and SVGAGI. Trimming removed 6 bases at V and 3 bases at J, with 11 bases between. The CDR3 is CASSTGRANEKLFF. DNA of the CDR3: TGTGCCAGCAGCACAGGGCGGGCTAATGAAAAACTGTTTTTT.

This clone appeared a few times. V usage is TRBV20-1 and J usage is TRBJ2-3; TRBD1 might be the D (5 bases). Deletions cut 7 bases from V and 10 bases from J, with 12 bases between. The CDR3 totals 10 residues. The V gene's germline CDR1 is DFQATT and CDR2 SNEGSKA (reference sequence). For the CDR3, the DNA is TGCAGTGTCGTGACAGCAGCGCAGTATTTT. Its translation: CSVVTAAQYF.

The chain uses TRBV7-8 and TRBJ1-1; D possibly corresponds to TRBD1 (6 bases). The germline V gene encodes CDR1 SGHVS and CDR2 FQNEAQ. The ends were cut back, 4 bases at V and 1 base at J, with 13 bases in the middle. CDR3 length: 15 amino acids. CDR3 in amino acids: CASSSARGSNTEAFF. The CDR3, as DNA: TGTGCCAGCAGCTCCGCCAGGGGATCGAACACTGAAGCTTTCTTT. The variable domain in full, completed from reference TRBV7-8 and TRBJ1-1, reads GAGVSQSPRYKVAKRGQDVALRCDPISGHVSLFWYQQALGQGPEFLTYFQNEAQLDKSGLPSDRFFAERPEGSVSTLKIQRTQQEDSAVYLCASSSARGSNTEAFFGQGTRLTVV.

This chain uses TRBV11-2 with TRBJ2-5; 7 nucleotides line up with TRBD1. The J call may be wrong; the DNA end is better matched by TRBJ2-7. Germline V gene data show CDR1 as SGHAT and CDR2 as FQNNGV. The CDR3 totals 13 residues. The CDR3 DNA reads as TGTGCCAGTAACAGGGGCCCGTACTACGAGCAGTACTTC. Translated, it gives CASNRGPYYEQYF.

The chain has TRBV2 and TRBJ2-7; weak D call: TRBD1 (5 bases). CDR1 is SNHLY and CDR2 is FYNNEI in the germline V gene. The CDR3 loop spans 11 amino acids. V was cut by 8 bases and J by 3 bases, with 8 bases left in between. CDR3 residues: CASGHLYEQYF. CDR3 DNA: TGTGCCAGCGGACACCTCTACGAGCAGTACTTC.

V and J are TRBV10-3 and TRBJ2-5; 7 positions agree with TRBD2. In germline, CDR1 is ENHRY, CDR2 SYGVKD. The CDR3 covers 17 residues. V trimming: 6 bases; J trimming: 1 base; junction bases outside the gene matches: 14. Here the CDR3 DNA reads TGTGCCATCAGAGGCCGTTTAGCGGGTCTGAGCCAAGAGACCCAGTACTTC. It codes for CAIRGRLAGLSQETQYF.

This clone was seen a single time. The chain recombines TRBV5-4 with TRBJ2-2, with D maybe TRBD2 (6 bases). The CDR3 runs to 14 residues. The V and J ends lost 1 base and 7 bases respectively, with 11 bases between them. Germline V gives CDR1 SGHNT, CDR2 YYREEE (reference sequence). CDR3 coding DNA: TGTGCCAGCAGCTTGTTCCTCGGGGGCGGGGAGCTGTTTTTT. Protein sequence: CASSLFLGGGELFF.

This rearrangement joins TRBV2 to TRBJ1-6, with 7 bases identical to TRBD1. CDR1 and CDR2 from the germline V gene are SNHLY and FYNNEI. With 3 bases clipped from V and 7 bases from J, the junction kept 9 bases outside the gene matches. CDR3 length: 16 amino acids. The CDR3 sequence is CASSDIMTGNNSPLHF. CDR3 DNA sequence: TGTGCCAGCAGTGACATCATGACAGGGAACAATTCACCCCTCCACTTT. Drawing the rest from reference TRBV2 and TRBJ1-6, the complete variable domain is EPEVTQTPSHQVTQMGQEVILRCVPISNHLYFYWYRQILGQKVEFLVSFYNNEISEKSEIFDDQFSVERPDGSNFTLKIRSTKLEDSAMYFCASSDIMTGNNSPLHFGNGTRLTVT.

The chain employs TRBV11-1 and TRBJ2-5; 7 bases line up with TRBD2. Trimming removed 0 bases from V and 5 bases from J; junction bases left unmatched: 9. Germline CDR1 SGHAT, CDR2 FQDESV (reference sequence). This CDR3 region has 16 residues. For the CDR3, the DNA is TGTGCCAGCAGCTTAGCGAGAGGACTAGTTTTCGAGACCCAGTACTTC. Amino acid sequence: CASSLARGLVFETQYF. Variable domain in full (rest from reference TRBV11-1 and TRBJ2-5): EAEVAQSPRYKITEKSQAVAFWCDPISGHATLYWYRQILGQGPELLVQFQDESVVDDSQLPKDRFSAERLKGVDSTLKIQPAELGDSAMYLCASSLARGLVFETQYFGPGTRLLVL.

V is TRBV15 and J is TRBJ1-4, with 10 bases identical to TRBD1. Germline assignment: CDR1 LNHNV and CDR2 YYDKDF (reference sequence). This CDR3 comprises 15 residues. V shed 4 bases and J 8 bases; nucleotides not matched to a gene: 7. The CDR3 nucleotides read TGTGCCACCAGCAACACCGGGACAGGGGAGGAAAAACTGTTTTTT. Its protein is CATSNTGTGEEKLFF.

The rearrangement links TRBV27 to TRBJ2-7, with 12 bases that match TRBD2. The CDR3 sequence is 17 residues long. Germline CDR1 reads MNHEY; CDR2 reads SMNVEV (reference sequence). After removal of 3 bases from V and 0 bases from J, the junction contained 6 bases not matched to a gene. The CDR3 DNA reads TGTGCCAGCAGTTTCCGACTAGCGGGGGCGAGCTCCTACGAGCAGTACTTC. Its protein is CASSFRLAGASSYEQYF.